The 22 T cell receptor beta chains given below trace back to one sample, sequenced in a study of CD8+ T cells in alopecia areata. As the sequencing template, cDNA was produced by extracting RNA and reverse transcribing it. Repertoires were generated with immunoSEQ multiplex PCR, while TCRdb's copy carries only in-frame clones and drops some. The sample includes about 250,000 clones, around 64% of them seen just once. Treatment reported: oral pan-JAK inhibitor, 5-10 mg twice daily. Specimen: CD4+ T cells sorted from blood, collected at week 52, from a patient treated with tofacitinib. The receptors come from a human donor with alopecia areata.

For this clone: Other DNA variants within this sample encode the same CDR3. The chain combines TRBV9 with TRBJ2-5; unclear D gene. This CDR3 spans 13 amino acids. Trimming cost V 0 bases and J 2 bases, with 5 bases left between them. CDR1 and CDR2 (germline): SGDLS, YYNGEE. CDR3 DNA: TGTGCCAGCAGCGTAGGGGGTCAAGAGACCCAGTACTTC. This sequence encodes CASSVGGQETQYF. The full variable domain, with the rest looked up from reference TRBV9 and TRBJ2-5, is DSGVTQTPKHLITATGQRVTLRCSPRSGDLSVYWYQQSLDQGLQFLIQYYNGEERAKGNILERFSAQQFPDLHSELNLSSLELGDSALYFCASSVGGQETQYFGPGTRLLVL.

The genes are TRBV2 and TRBJ2-3; 8 positions agree with TRBD2. V was pared by 10 bases and J by 3 bases, with 9 bases of the junction left unmatched. The length of the CDR3 is 14 residues. From germline, CDR1 is SNHLY and CDR2 FYNNEI. The DNA of the CDR3 is TGTGCCACCTCCCGGGGGGGGAGGACAGATACGCAGTATTTT. It codes for CATSRGGRTDTQYF.

The chain links TRBV5-4 to TRBJ2-1, with 8 bases matching TRBD2. Per the germline V gene, CDR1 is SGHNT and CDR2 is YYREEE (reference sequence). The CDR3 runs to 14 residues. V lost 2 bases to trimming and J lost 9 bases; unmatched junction nucleotides: 7. The DNA for the CDR3 is TGTGCCAGCAGCTTTGCGGGGGGTCCGATTGAGCAGTTCTTC. Translating gives CASSFAGGPIEQFF. The variable domain in full, completed from reference TRBV5-4 and TRBJ2-1, reads ETGVTQSPTHLIKTRGQQVTLRCSSQSGHNTVSWYQQALGQGPQFIFQYYREEENGRGNFPPRFSGLQFPNYSSELNVNALELDDSALYLCASSFAGGPIEQFFGPGTRLTVL.

The V gene is TRBV14, the J gene TRBJ2-7, with D possibly being TRBD1 (5 bases). Germline V gene lookup returns CDR1 SGHDN and CDR2 FVKESK. V was clipped by 2 bases and J by 0 bases, with 8 bases between them. The CDR3 has 14 residues. The CDR3 bases are TGTGCCAGCAGCCAAAGTGACAGCTCCTACGAGCAGTACTTC. Translation: CASSQSDSSYEQYF. Using reference TRBV14 and TRBJ2-7 for the parts outside the CDR3, the full variable domain is EAGVTQFPSHSVIEKGQTVTLRCDPISGHDNLYWYRRVMGKEIKFLLHFVKESKQDESGMPNNRFLAERTGGTYSTLKVQPAELEDSGVYFCASSQSDSSYEQYFGPGTRLTVT.

In this sample, this clone turned up a few times. This chain connects TRBV30 to TRBJ2-5; 7 positions agree with TRBD2. Germline V gives CDR1 GTSNPN, CDR2 SVGIG (reference sequence). The CDR3 contains 16 residues. The V segment lost 3 bases and the J segment 5 bases; nucleotides outside the gene matches: 15. The CDR3 bases are TGTGCCTGGAGGGTCGGAATCACGCCGCGGGGGGAGACCCAGTACTTC. This codes for CAWRVGITPRGETQYF.

This clone was counted a single time. This CDR3 reads CSVNRGMNTEAFF. As DNA, the CDR3 is TGCAGCGTTAACAGGGGTATGAACACTGAAGCTTTCTTT. The chain couples TRBV29-1 to TRBJ1-1; the match to TRBD1 covers 7 bases. V lost 5 bases to trimming and J lost 0 bases; unmatched junction nucleotides: 3. The germline CDR1 and CDR2 sequences are SQVTM and ANQGSEA. There are 13 residues in the CDR3.

Only a few counts were recorded for this clone. The rearrangement joins TRBV29-1 to TRBJ1-2, with D possibly TRBD1 on 6 matching bases. Trimming took off 5 bases at V and 5 bases at J, with 9 bases between the two ends. CDR3 length equals 11 residues. The germline CDR1 and CDR2 sequences are SQVTM and ANQGSEA. The CDR3 loop reads CSVLGGYGYTF. CDR3 bases: TGCAGCGTTTTAGGGGGTTATGGCTACACCTTC.

The V gene is TRBV6-5, the J gene TRBJ2-1; D may be TRBD1 or TRBD2 (5 bases each). The CDR3 has 15 residues. The V gene's germline CDR1 is MNHEY and CDR2 SVGAGI. The V and J ends lost 5 bases and 5 bases respectively, with 16 bases between them. CDR3: CASSTRQQADNEQFF. CDR3 sequence (DNA): TGTGCCAGCAGTACGAGACAGCAAGCGGACAATGAGCAGTTCTTC.

The V gene is TRBV30, the J gene TRBJ1-1; D gene uncertain. V lost 1 base to trimming and J lost 5 bases, with 5 bases between them. From germline, CDR1 is GTSNPN and CDR2 SVGIG (reference sequence). This CDR3 spans 11 amino acids. CDR3 protein: CAWSGPTEAFF. CDR3 nucleotides: TGTGCCTGGAGTGGCCCTACTGAAGCTTTCTTT.

The genes are TRBV7-9 and TRBJ2-1; D remains unclear. CDR3 length equals 16 residues. In germline, CDR1 is SEHNR, CDR2 FQNEAQ (reference sequence). V gave up 1 base and J gave up 0 bases, with 10 bases separating them. In DNA form, the CDR3 reads TGTGCCAGCAGCTTAGTACCGGTGAGCTCCTACAATGAGCAGTTCTTC. Encoded protein: CASSLVPVSSYNEQFF. Based on the CDR3 plus reference TRBV7-9 and TRBJ2-1, the full variable domain is DTGVSQNPRHKITKRGQNVTFRCDPISEHNRLYWYRQTLGQGPEFLTYFQNEAQLEKSRLLSDRFSAERPKGSFSTLEIQRTEQGDSAMYLCASSLVPVSSYNEQFFGPGTRLTVL.

This clone was seen a few times. J is TRBJ1-1 and V is TRBV7-9; D gene unclear. Trimming shortened V by 1 base and J by 11 bases, and 14 bases separated the two germline ends. In germline, CDR1 is SEHNR, CDR2 FQNEAQ (reference sequence). This CDR3 is built from 13 residues. In DNA, the CDR3 is TGTGCCAGCAGCTTAGAGAGCGTTCGAGAGGCTTTCTTT. This encodes CASSLESVREAFF.

The chain joins TRBV2 to TRBJ2-7; a possible D gene is TRBD1 (6 bases). The ends were cut back, 2 bases at V and 3 bases at J, with 11 bases in the middle. This CDR3 contains 14 residues. From germline, CDR1 is SNHLY and CDR2 FYNNEI. This CDR3 is CASSETQGGYEQYF. The CDR3 region has the DNA TGTGCCAGCAGTGAAACACAGGGTGGCTACGAGCAGTACTTC.

V is TRBV29-1 and J is TRBJ2-3; tentative D call: TRBD2 (6 bases). V lost 8 bases and J 6 bases, leaving 18 bases between the germline ends. Germline V CDR1 and CDR2: SQVTM, ANQGSEA. CDR3 size: 13 residues. The CDR3 loop reads CSIRDFPPDTQYF. CDR3 DNA: TGCAGCATAAGGGACTTCCCCCCGGATACGCAGTATTTT.

This sequence joins TRBV7-9 and TRBJ1-2, with D possibly matching TRBD1 (5 bases). The ends were cut back, 2 bases at V and 4 bases at J, with 11 bases in the middle. Per germline, CDR1 SEHNR and CDR2 FQNEAQ (reference sequence). There are 14 residues in the CDR3. In nucleotides, the CDR3 is TGTGCCAGCAGCTTACTTCAGGGCACCTATGGCTACACCTTC. Its translation: CASSLLQGTYGYTF.

This chain links TRBV5-6 with TRBJ2-5; D gene unclear. V was clipped by 5 bases and J by 0 bases, with 11 bases between them. The germline V gene encodes CDR1 SGHDT and CDR2 YYEEEE. This CDR3 is 14 amino acids long. The CDR3 DNA reads TGTGCCAGCAGTTCAGGACGGTACCAAGAGACCCAGTACTTC. Residues: CASSSGRYQETQYF.

The genes are TRBV5-1 and TRBJ2-7; D not resolved. The CDR3 sequence is 15 residues long. In germline, CDR1 is SGHRS, CDR2 YFSETQ. The V gene lost 4 bases and the J gene lost 3 bases, with 17 bases spanning the gap. The DNA for the CDR3 is TGCGCCAGCAGCGTAAGCCCAGAAACGAGCTACGAGCAGTACTTC. It is translated as CASSVSPETSYEQYF.

This clone was seen a few times. V usage is TRBV2 and J usage is TRBJ1-4; 10 nucleotides match TRBD1. The length of the CDR3 is 14 residues. The germline gives CDR1 SNHLY, CDR2 FYNNEI. Unmatched junction bases numbered 3, after V lost 5 bases and J lost 6 bases. CDR3 DNA sequence: TGTGCCAGCAGTTCCGGGACAGGGGATGAAAAACTGTTTTTT. Amino acid sequence: CASSSGTGDEKLFF.

The genes are TRBV11-2 and TRBJ1-1; tentative D call: TRBD1 (5 bases). V lost 1 base and J lost 0, with 12 bases in between. The CDR3 contains 16 residues. Germline CDR1 is SGHAT and CDR2 is FQNNGV. The CDR3 region has the DNA TGTGCCAGCAGCTTAGGTTTGCGGGGGTTGAACACTGAAGCTTTCTTT. This encodes CASSLGLRGLNTEAFF.

V is TRBV7-2 and J is TRBJ2-2; D call uncertain. Germline V gene data show CDR1 as SGHTA and CDR2 as FQGNSA. V was trimmed by 2 bases and J by 5 bases, leaving 6 bases between them. The CDR3 is 13 amino acids. The CDR3 protein is CASSLRRTGELFF. The CDR3 nucleotides read TGTGCCAGCAGCTTAAGGCGTACCGGGGAGCTGTTTTTT.

This chain joins TRBV5-4 and TRBJ1-5; 8 positions match TRBD1. Germline assignment: CDR1 SGHNT and CDR2 YYREEE (reference sequence). This CDR3 has 16 residues. With V trimmed by 4 bases and J by 6 bases, 12 bases remained unmatched. CDR3 bases: TGTGCCAGCAGCCGGGACGGGACAGGAAAAGGTCAGCCCCAGCATTTT. Amino acids: CASSRDGTGKGQPQHF.

This sequence joins TRBV5-6 and TRBJ1-2; possible D gene TRBD1, 5 bases. This CDR3 has 13 amino acids. V was shortened by 4 bases and J by 5 bases, with 12 bases between the two germline ends. Germline CDR1 SGHDT, CDR2 YYEEEE. The CDR3 DNA sequence: TGTGCCAGCAGCCCTGCCGGGGCGTATGGCTACACCTTC. Translated: CASSPAGAYGYTF.

V and J are TRBV4-1 and TRBJ1-4; D is perhaps TRBD1 (5 bases). V was shortened by 8 bases and J by 9 bases, with 16 bases between the two germline ends. Germline V CDR1 and CDR2: MGHRA, YSYEKL. CDR3 size: 13 residues. CDR3 DNA sequence: TGCGCCAGCTACGGGACGGTAGGGCAAAAACTGTTTTTT. This codes for CASYGTVGQKLFF.